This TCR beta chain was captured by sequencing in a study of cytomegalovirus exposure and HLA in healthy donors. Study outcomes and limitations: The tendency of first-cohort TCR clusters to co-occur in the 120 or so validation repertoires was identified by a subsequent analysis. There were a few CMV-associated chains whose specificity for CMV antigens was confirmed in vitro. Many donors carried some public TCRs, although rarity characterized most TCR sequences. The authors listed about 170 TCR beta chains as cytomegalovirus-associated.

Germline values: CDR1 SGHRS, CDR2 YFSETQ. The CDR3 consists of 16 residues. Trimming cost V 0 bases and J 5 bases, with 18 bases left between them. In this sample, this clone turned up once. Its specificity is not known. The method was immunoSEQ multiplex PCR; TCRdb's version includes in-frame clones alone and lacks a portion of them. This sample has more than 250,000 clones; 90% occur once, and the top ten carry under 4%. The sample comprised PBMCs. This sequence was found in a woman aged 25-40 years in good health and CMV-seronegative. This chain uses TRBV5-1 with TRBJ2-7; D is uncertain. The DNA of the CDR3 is TGCGCCAGCAGCTTGGCTGGCCAGGTTGAGATGGACGAGCAGTACTTC. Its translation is CASSLAGQVEMDEQYF.